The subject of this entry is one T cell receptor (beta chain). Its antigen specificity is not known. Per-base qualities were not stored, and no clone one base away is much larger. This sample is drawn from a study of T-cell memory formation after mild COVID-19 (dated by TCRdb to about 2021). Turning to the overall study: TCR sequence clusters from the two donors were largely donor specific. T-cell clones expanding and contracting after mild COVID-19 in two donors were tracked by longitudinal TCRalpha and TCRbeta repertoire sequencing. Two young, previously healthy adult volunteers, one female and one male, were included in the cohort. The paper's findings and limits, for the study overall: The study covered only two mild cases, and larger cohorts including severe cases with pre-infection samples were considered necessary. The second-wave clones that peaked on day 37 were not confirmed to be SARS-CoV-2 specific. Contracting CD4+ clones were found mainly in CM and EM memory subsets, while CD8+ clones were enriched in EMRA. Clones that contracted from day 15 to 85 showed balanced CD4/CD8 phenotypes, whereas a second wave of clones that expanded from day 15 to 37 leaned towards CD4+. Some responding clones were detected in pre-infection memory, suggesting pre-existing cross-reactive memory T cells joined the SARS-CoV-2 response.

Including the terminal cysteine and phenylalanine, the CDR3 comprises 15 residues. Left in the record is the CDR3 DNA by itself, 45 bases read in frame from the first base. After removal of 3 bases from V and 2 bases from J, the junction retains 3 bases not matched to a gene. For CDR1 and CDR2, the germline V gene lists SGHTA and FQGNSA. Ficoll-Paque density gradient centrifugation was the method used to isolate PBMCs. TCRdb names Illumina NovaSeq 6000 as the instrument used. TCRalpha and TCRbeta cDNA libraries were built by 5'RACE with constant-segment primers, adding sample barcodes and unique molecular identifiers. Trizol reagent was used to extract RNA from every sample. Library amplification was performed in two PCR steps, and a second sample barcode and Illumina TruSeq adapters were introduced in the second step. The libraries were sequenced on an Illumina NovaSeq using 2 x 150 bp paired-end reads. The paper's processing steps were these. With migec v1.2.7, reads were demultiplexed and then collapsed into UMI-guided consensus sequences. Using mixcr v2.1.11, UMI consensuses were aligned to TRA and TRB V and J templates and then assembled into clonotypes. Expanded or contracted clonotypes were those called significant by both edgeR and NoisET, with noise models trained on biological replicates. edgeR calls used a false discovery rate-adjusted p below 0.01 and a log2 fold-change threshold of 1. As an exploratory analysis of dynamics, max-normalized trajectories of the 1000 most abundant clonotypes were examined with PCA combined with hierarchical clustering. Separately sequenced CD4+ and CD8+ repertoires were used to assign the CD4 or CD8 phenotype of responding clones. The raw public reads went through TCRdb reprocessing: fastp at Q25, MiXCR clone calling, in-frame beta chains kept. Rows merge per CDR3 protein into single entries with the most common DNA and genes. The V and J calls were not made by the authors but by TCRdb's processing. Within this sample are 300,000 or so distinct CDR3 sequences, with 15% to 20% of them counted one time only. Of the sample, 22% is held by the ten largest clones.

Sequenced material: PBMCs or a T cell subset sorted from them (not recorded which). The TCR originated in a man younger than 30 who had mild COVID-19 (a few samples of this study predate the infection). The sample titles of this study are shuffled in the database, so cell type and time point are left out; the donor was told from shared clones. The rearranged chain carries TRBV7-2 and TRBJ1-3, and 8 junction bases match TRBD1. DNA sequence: TGTGCCAGCAGCTTTCAGGGGGCGGCTGGAAACACCATATATTTT. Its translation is CASSFQGAAGNTIYF.